This T cell receptor (beta chain) was observed in a study of T cell changes during pregnancy in multiple sclerosis. This table comes from immunoSEQ multiplex PCR, and its TCRdb copy is limited to in-frame clones, with some not included. The sample has approximately 70,000 clones, about nine tenths seen once; the top ten hold 2% to 2.5%. The CDR3 contains 17 residues. Germline V gene lookup returns CDR1 MRHNA and CDR2 SNTAGT. The V and J ends lost 5 bases and 6 bases, in that order; junction bases with no gene match: 13. This TCR derives from a female donor with multiple sclerosis, enrolled in a pregnancy study. The chain links TRBV6-4 to TRBJ1-2; TRBD1 matches 12 bases. Sequencing used peripheral blood, obtained in the first trimester of pregnancy. The CDR3 nucleotides read TGTGCCAGCAGTCCCTACGCCGGGACAGGGGGCTCTGATGGCTACACCTTC. Residues: CASSPYAGTGGSDGYTF.